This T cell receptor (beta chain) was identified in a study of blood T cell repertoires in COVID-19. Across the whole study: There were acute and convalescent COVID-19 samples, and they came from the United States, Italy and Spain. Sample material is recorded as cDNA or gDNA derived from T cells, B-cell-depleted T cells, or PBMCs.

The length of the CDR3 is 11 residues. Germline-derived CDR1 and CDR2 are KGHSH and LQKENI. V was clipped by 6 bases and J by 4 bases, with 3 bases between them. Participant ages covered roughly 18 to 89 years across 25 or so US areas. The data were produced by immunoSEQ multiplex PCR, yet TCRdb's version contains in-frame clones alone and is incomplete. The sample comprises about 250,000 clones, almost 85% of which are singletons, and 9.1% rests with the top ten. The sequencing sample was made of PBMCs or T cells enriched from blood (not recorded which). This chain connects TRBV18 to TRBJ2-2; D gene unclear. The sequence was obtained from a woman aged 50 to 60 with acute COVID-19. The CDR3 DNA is TGTGCCAGCTCCCTCACCGGGGAGCTGTTTTTT. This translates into CASSLTGELFF.